These 5 T cell receptor beta chains originate from one sample sequenced in a study of identical twins' blood T cells. TCRdb fed the 5' RACE reads into MiXCR, producing one record per CDR3 protein. The sample yields fewer than 450,000 distinct CDR3 sequences, over 25% seen once. The sample taken for sequencing was PBMCs. These receptors all come from a woman aged 18 to 55 in good health.

The sample holds one count of this clonotype. The rearrangement uses TRBV6-2 or TRBV6-3 and TRBJ2-7, with 12 bases identical to TRBD2. This CDR3 is 20 amino acids long. Germline V gene sequence: CDR1 MNHEY, CDR2 SVGEGT. V shed 0 bases and J 0 bases; nucleotides not matched to a gene: 12. The CDR3 DNA reads as TGTGCCAGCAGTTACTCCGGTACGGGACTAGCGGGTTCTTTCTCCTACGAGCAGTACTTC. Translation: CASSYSGTGLAGSFSYEQYF.

CDR3 nucleotide sequence: TGTGCCAGCGGACCAGATGCCGCTTTCTTT. It codes for CASGPDAAFF. The chain couples TRBV9 to TRBJ1-1; D unresolved. The germline gives CDR1 SGDLS, CDR2 YYNGEE. The germline V and J ends were trimmed by 7 bases and 11 bases, with 12 bases remaining between them. The CDR3 spans 10 residues. Full variable domain (missing parts from reference TRBV9 and TRBJ1-1): DSGVTQTPKHLITATGQRVTLRCSPRSGDLSVYWYQQSLDQGLQFLIQYYNGEERAKGNILERFSAQQFPDLHSELNLSSLELGDSALYFCASGPDAAFFGQGTRLTVV.

The rearrangement uses TRBV2 and TRBJ1-4, with D maybe TRBD1 (5 bases). The CDR3 runs 16 residues. CDR1 and CDR2 (germline): SNHLY, FYNNEI. V was shortened by 4 bases and J by 0 bases, with 12 bases between the two germline ends. CDR3 nucleotides: TGTGCCAGCAGTGGACAGTCGGGTGCAACTAATGAAAAACTGTTTTTT. Translation: CASSGQSGATNEKLFF.

This clonotype was picked up a small number of times. The CDR3 loop is CASSEYSGWETQYF. The DNA for the CDR3 is TGTGCCAGCAGTGAATATTCAGGGTGGGAGACCCAGTACTTC. The chain combines TRBV25-1 with TRBJ2-5; a weak D match, TRBD1 (5 bases). There are 14 residues in the CDR3. Trimming took 0 bases from V and 5 from J, leaving 10 bases between them. Germline CDR1 and CDR2: MGHDK and SYGVNS.

The CDR3 loop reads CASSWVGTIYF. The CDR3 nucleotides are TGTGCCAGCAGTTGGGTGGGGACCATATATTTT. The chain uses TRBV12-3 or TRBV12-4 and TRBJ1-3; D gene ambiguous. Deletions cut 4 bases from V and 10 bases from J, with 8 bases between. This CDR3 is 11 amino acids long.